This T cell receptor (beta chain) was profiled in a study of T cells in localized non-small cell lung cancer. The CDR3 extends over 14 amino acids. Germline V gene lookup returns CDR1 MNHNY and CDR2 SVGAGI (reference sequence). J gave up 0 bases and V 7 bases, and 6 bases lay outside the gene matches. Some clones are missing from TCRdb's copy, which holds only in-frame ones; the method was immunoSEQ multiplex PCR. This sample yields approximately 43,000 clones, of which around 83% are seen a single time; about 7% belongs to the top ten. The rearrangement joins TRBV6-6 to TRBJ2-7, with TRBD1 matching over 7 bases. The source of this sequence is a woman aged 18 to 55 with stage III lung adenocarcinoma. The sequenced sample was peripheral blood, obtained before any cancer treatment. The CDR3 coding sequence is TGTGCCAGCAAACGACAGGGCTTCTCCTACGAGCAGTACTTC. Translation: CASKRQGFSYEQYF.